These 23 T cell receptor beta chains share one sample of origin, sequenced in a study of cytomegalovirus exposure and HLA in healthy donors (dated by TCRdb to 2016 to 2017). Library preparation employed the immunoSEQ multiplex PCR assay. The multiplex PCR relied on a mix of 60 forward primers for TCR Vbeta segments and 13 reverse primers for TCR Jbeta segments. TCRdb retrieved this table from immuneACCESS and kept in-frame rearrangements only. Not all clones are present; in checked studies, unresolved V genes account for under half, and no reason is known for the remainder. Here the sample has 75,000 or so clones; 65% to 80% occur a single time. In total, the top ten clones hold about a fifth of the sample. Sequencing was performed on PBMCs. The receptors originated from a man aged 35-49 years in good health and CMV-seropositive.

The chain recombines TRBV30 with TRBJ1-1; tentative D call: TRBD1 (6 bases). V was cut by 4 bases and J by 2 bases, with 11 bases left in between. The length of the CDR3 is 13 residues. Germline assignment: CDR1 GTSNPN and CDR2 SVGIG (reference sequence). CDR3: CAWTRTANTEAFF. CDR3 nucleotide sequence: TGTGCCTGGACCCGGACAGCCAACACTGAAGCTTTCTTT. Together with reference TRBV30 and TRBJ1-1, the CDR3 gives the full variable domain: SQTIHQWPATLVQPVGSPLSLECTVEGTSNPNLYWYRQAAGRGLQLLFYSVGIGQISSEVPQNLSASRPQDRQFILSSKKLLLSDSGFYLCAWTRTANTEAFFGQGTRLTVV.

About this clone itself: The junction does not match germline at one end; this may be a read error. The chain is built from TRBV7-7 and TRBJ2-5; TRBD2 is a possible D gene (6 bases). CDR3 length equals 14 residues. Per germline, CDR1 SSHAT and CDR2 FNYEAQ (reference sequence). The CDR3 DNA sequence: TGTGCTAGCAGCTCTACGTTTCGGGAGGAGACCCAGTACTTC. It yields the protein CASSSTFREETQYF.

A single count supports this clone. V usage is TRBV5-4 and J usage is TRBJ1-4, with 9 nucleotides matching TRBD1. The J segment lost 6 bases and the V segment lost 4 bases, leaving 10 bases of the junction unmatched. CDR3 length: 16 residues. Looked up from germline, CDR1 is SGHNT and CDR2 is YYREEE (reference sequence). The CDR3: CASSNPGQGGDEKLFF. CDR3 DNA sequence: TGTGCCAGCAGCAACCCGGGACAGGGAGGGGATGAAAAACTGTTTTTT.

The chain combines TRBV5-4 with TRBJ2-6, with D unresolved. There are 13 residues in the CDR3. The V gene's germline CDR1 is SGHNT and CDR2 YYREEE (reference sequence). The V end lost 4 bases, the J end lost 3 bases, and 5 bases lay between the germline ends. This CDR3 reads CASSPGGANVLTF. Written as DNA, the CDR3 is TGTGCCAGCAGCCCGGGTGGGGCCAACGTCCTGACTTTC.

Only a few counts were recorded for this clone. J is TRBJ1-4 and V is TRBV29-1; the D is unclear. V lost 2 bases and J lost 7, with 14 bases in between. The CDR3 spans 14 residues. In germline, CDR1 is SQVTM, CDR2 ANQGSEA. The CDR3 loop reads CSVEIGGIGEKLFF. As DNA, the CDR3 is TGCAGCGTTGAAATAGGCGGCATTGGTGAAAAACTGTTTTTT.

A few counts support this clone. The chain employs TRBV6-5 and TRBJ1-2, with 9 nucleotides matching TRBD1. Losses at the gene ends were 6 bases for V and 6 bases for J; bases not matched to a gene: 8. Per the germline V gene, CDR1 is MNHEY and CDR2 is SVGAGI. This CDR3 has 14 amino acids. Written as DNA, the CDR3 is TGTGCCAGCAGCGGAACAGGGGGCCCCCATGGCTACACCTTC. Its translation is CASSGTGGPHGYTF.

Note on this clone: A read error may produce the germline difference seen at one junction end. The V gene is TRBV7-7, the J gene TRBJ2-5; D is perhaps TRBD2 (6 bases). Matching the DNA end better, TRBJ2-7 makes the J call doubtful. Looked up from germline, CDR1 is SSHAT and CDR2 is FNYEAQ (reference sequence). The CDR3 runs 13 residues. The CDR3 loop is CASSLRGSYEQYF. The CDR3 coding sequence is TGTGCTAGCAGCTTACGGGGGTCCTACGAGCAGTACTTC.

This clone was counted a single time. This chain links TRBV7-9 with TRBJ1-3, with D possibly matching TRBD1 (5 bases). This CDR3 has 17 residues. Germline loops: CDR1 SEHNR, CDR2 FQNEAQ (reference sequence). V lost 7 bases and J lost 1, with 20 bases in between. DNA of the CDR3: TGTGCCAGCATCGGACAAGTTTTAGATCGGTCTGGAAACACCATATATTTT. This codes for CASIGQVLDRSGNTIYF. Full variable domain (missing parts from reference TRBV7-9 and TRBJ1-3): DTGVSQNPRHKITKRGQNVTFRCDPISEHNRLYWYRQTLGQGPEFLTYFQNEAQLEKSRLLSDRFSAERPKGSFSTLEIQRTEQGDSAMYLCASIGQVLDRSGNTIYFGEGSWLTVV.

CDR3 DNA: TGTGCCAGCAGCCTGGCGGGGGGAGGGCTTTTGGAGACCCAGTACTTC. This encodes CASSLAGGGLLETQYF. This chain joins TRBV4-2 and TRBJ2-5, with 8 bases fitting TRBD2. The germline gives CDR1 LGHNA, CDR2 YNFKEQ. The junction had 12 bases not matched to a gene; V was cut back by 4 bases and J by 5 bases. CDR3 length: 16 amino acids.

The rearrangement joins TRBV4-3 to TRBJ2-3, with D perhaps TRBD2 (6 bases). The CDR3 is 18 amino acids. CDR1 and CDR2 (germline): LGHNA, YSLEER. The V and J ends lost 0 bases and 8 bases respectively, with 24 bases between them. The CDR3: CASSQDSIPTRQGGTQYF. CDR3 in DNA: TGCGCCAGCAGCCAAGACTCCATACCCACCCGTCAGGGAGGTACGCAGTATTTT.

The chain recombines TRBV6-4 with TRBJ2-2; no reliable D call. The CDR3 is made up of 13 amino acids. With 4 bases removed from V and 3 bases from J, the gap between germline ends came to 6 bases. Germline V gene sequence: CDR1 MRHNA, CDR2 SNTAGT. Here the CDR3 DNA reads TGTGCCAGCAGTGGTACAGACACCGGGGAGCTGTTTTTT. Its protein is CASSGTDTGELFF.

CDR3 DNA: TGTGCCAGCAGAAACGGCTGGGGCGGGGGGGACTCAGATACGCAGTATTTT. Protein product: CASRNGWGGGDSDTQYF. This chain uses TRBV2 with TRBJ2-3; 9 nucleotides match TRBD2. CDR1 SNHLY and CDR2 FYNNEI come from the germline V gene. With V trimmed by 6 bases and J by 4 bases, 14 bases remained unmatched. This CDR3 is 17 amino acids long.

The table lists this clone with a count of one. The chain combines TRBV29-1 with TRBJ2-3, with 9 bases identical to TRBD1. The CDR3 runs 16 residues. The germline V gene has CDR1 SQVTM and CDR2 ANQGSEA. V lost 4 bases and J lost 5; bases outside the gene matches: 13. The DNA for the CDR3 is TGCAGCGTTGTAGGAACGCATCGACAGGGGGGAGATACGCAGTATTTT. This sequence encodes CSVVGTHRQGGDTQYF.

In this sample, this clone turned up a few times. The rearrangement links TRBV2 to TRBJ2-5; D is perhaps TRBD1 (5 bases). CDR3 length: 14 amino acids. The V gene's germline CDR1 is SNHLY and CDR2 FYNNEI. Trimming removed 4 bases from V and 5 bases from J, with 14 bases in between. Written as DNA, the CDR3 is TGTGCCAGCAGTGTTCAGGGCCCCGAGGAGACCCAGTACTTC. Amino acid sequence: CASSVQGPEETQYF.

This chain joins TRBV2 and TRBJ2-1, with 9 bases aligning to TRBD1. The CDR3 runs 15 residues. After removal of 3 bases from V and 9 bases from J, the junction contained 9 bases not matched to a gene. CDR1 and CDR2 from the germline V gene are SNHLY and FYNNEI. For the CDR3, the DNA is TGTGCCAGCAGTGAGGAGGACAGGGGTTGGGGTGAGCAGTTCTTC. This codes for CASSEEDRGWGEQFF. Full variable domain (remainder filled in from reference TRBV2 and TRBJ2-1): EPEVTQTPSHQVTQMGQEVILRCVPISNHLYFYWYRQILGQKVEFLVSFYNNEISEKSEIFDDQFSVERPDGSNFTLKIRSTKLEDSAMYFCASSEEDRGWGEQFFGPGTRLTVL.

CDR3 sequence (DNA): TGTGCCAGCAGCCCGAATTTTAGGGGGTCGGTAGCTTTCTTT. Its translation is CASSPNFRGSVAFF. This chain connects TRBV14 to TRBJ1-1; D is perhaps TRBD1 (6 bases). V was trimmed by 4 bases and J by 10 bases, leaving 19 bases between them. This CDR3 is 14 amino acids long. Germline CDR1 is SGHDN and CDR2 is FVKESK.

This sequence joins TRBV7-9 and TRBJ2-7, with D unresolved. Trimming removed 5 bases from V and 3 bases from J, with 17 bases in between. In germline, CDR1 is SEHNR, CDR2 FQNEAQ (reference sequence). The CDR3 covers 15 residues. The CDR3 DNA follows: TGTGCCAGCAGCCAATTAGTACTCGCCGACTACGAGCAGTACTTC. Protein product: CASSQLVLADYEQYF.

The chain joins TRBV13 to TRBJ2-4; D possibly corresponds to TRBD1 (6 bases). There are 14 residues in the CDR3. CDR1 and CDR2 from the germline V gene are PRHDT and FYEKMQ (reference sequence). V lost 5 bases and J lost 4, with 12 bases in between. For the CDR3, the DNA is TGTGCCAGCAGCAAACGGACAGCAAAAAACATTCAGTACTTC. Translation gives CASSKRTAKNIQYF. Combining the CDR3 with reference TRBV13 and TRBJ2-4 gives the whole variable domain AAGVIQSPRHLIKEKRETATLKCYPIPRHDTVYWYQQGPGQDPQFLISFYEKMQSDKGSIPDRFSAQQFSDYHSELNMSSLELGDSALYFCASSKRTAKNIQYFGAGTRLSVL.

This clone was picked up a small number of times. The J gene is TRBJ2-3, the V gene TRBV7-2; 8 positions agree with TRBD2. The germline CDR1 and CDR2 sequences are SGHTA and FQGNSA. The CDR3 runs to 15 residues. V was pared by 5 bases and J by 6 bases, with 10 bases of the junction left unmatched. CDR3 region: CASSGTRRSRDTQYF. As DNA, the CDR3 is TGTGCCAGCAGCGGGACTAGGAGGTCGCGGGATACGCAGTATTTT.

This chain connects TRBV5-5 to TRBJ2-5, with unresolved D. The germline CDR1 and CDR2 sequences are SGHKS and YYEKEE (reference sequence). The CDR3 has 12 amino acids. Trimming cost V 0 bases and J 5 bases, with 5 bases left between them. The CDR3 loop reads CASSLASETQYF. As DNA, the CDR3 is TGTGCCAGCAGCTTGGCCTCTGAGACCCAGTACTTC. The full variable domain, in which reference TRBV5-5 and TRBJ2-5 provide the parts outside the CDR3, is DAGVTQSPTHLIKTRGQQVTLRCSPISGHKSVSWYQQVLGQGPQFIFQYYEKEERGRGNFPDRFSARQFPNYSSELNVNALLLGDSALYLCASSLASETQYFGPGTRLLVL.

This clone showed up just once. This sequence joins TRBV7-9 and TRBJ1-1, with a possible D match to TRBD1 (5 bases). V was pared by 5 bases and J by 5 bases, with 12 bases between. From germline, CDR1 is SEHNR and CDR2 FQNEAQ (reference sequence). This CDR3 comprises 13 residues. Here the CDR3 DNA reads TGTGCCAGCAGCGCTACGGGGGTTACTGAAGCTTTCTTT. Its translation is CASSATGVTEAFF. The variable domain in full, with the rest retrieved from reference TRBV7-9 and TRBJ1-1, is DTGVSQNPRHKITKRGQNVTFRCDPISEHNRLYWYRQTLGQGPEFLTYFQNEAQLEKSRLLSDRFSAERPKGSFSTLEIQRTEQGDSAMYLCASSATGVTEAFFGQGTRLTVV.

V and J are TRBV30 and TRBJ1-2; 7 bases are shared with TRBD1. The J segment lost 5 bases and the V segment lost 7 bases, leaving 7 bases of the junction unmatched. From germline, CDR1 is GTSNPN and CDR2 SVGIG (reference sequence). This CDR3 has 12 amino acids. CDR3 protein: CAYQRDSYGYTF. DNA for the CDR3: TGTGCCTACCAAAGGGACAGTTATGGCTACACCTTC.

V usage is TRBV30 and J usage is TRBJ1-5; 10 nucleotides match TRBD1. Trimming cost V 8 bases and J 4 bases; bases outside gene matches: 5. Germline lookup yields CDR1 GTSNPN and CDR2 SVGIG (reference sequence). CDR3 size: 13 residues. CDR3 protein: CARGQGENQPQHF. CDR3 DNA sequence: TGTGCCCGAGGACAGGGGGAAAATCAGCCCCAGCATTTT.